The 6 T cell receptor beta chains reported below all come from one sample, sequenced in a study of monozygotic twins with inflammatory bowel disease (dated by TCRdb to between 2017 and 2020). Receptors were amplified or captured by 5' RACE. The sample was run on an Illumina HiSeq 2500. Through TCRdb reprocessing, the reads give one entry per CDR3 protein sequence; DNA is omitted. The data table for this sample lists about 380,000 distinct CDR3 sequences. The leading ten clones occupy approximately 2.4% of the sample. The specimen sequenced was blood. The receptors stem from a human donor with ulcerative colitis or Crohn's disease, or a healthy co-twin of an affected twin (not recorded which).

The V and J genes are TRBV11-3 and TRBJ2-1; TCRdb names TRBD1, which stays unverified in the absence of DNA. Looked up from germline, CDR1 is SGHNT and CDR2 is YENEEA. This CDR3 is built from 12 residues. This CDR3 reads CASSSADTQQFF.

V is TRBV7-2 and J is TRBJ2-3; TCRdb designates TRBD1, a call that cannot be tested without DNA. Germline loops: CDR1 SGHTA, CDR2 FQGNSA. The CDR3 has 16 amino acids. CDR3: CASSLAGTLRADTQYF.

J is TRBJ1-5 and V is TRBV5-5; TCRdb's assignment of TRBD1 cannot be checked, as there is no DNA. Germline V gives CDR1 SGHKS, CDR2 YYEKEE (reference sequence). The CDR3 contains 14 residues. The CDR3 is CASTGTGGGQPQHF. The complete variable domain, with remaining parts taken from reference TRBV5-5 and TRBJ1-5, reads DAGVTQSPTHLIKTRGQQVTLRCSPISGHKSVSWYQQVLGQGPQFIFQYYEKEERGRGNFPDRFSARQFPNYSSELNVNALLLGDSALYLCASTGTGGGQPQHFGDGTRLSIL.

The V call is TRBV13, the J call TRBJ2-7. CDR1 PRHDT and CDR2 FYEKMQ come from the germline V gene (reference sequence). CDR3 size: 17 residues. This CDR3 reads CASSLGSQTLSSYEQYF.

The chain uses TRBV11-2 and TRBJ1-1. The germline CDR1 and CDR2 sequences are SGHAT and FQNNGV. CDR3 length equals 14 residues. The CDR3 sequence is CASSFHRSGTEAFF.

This chain's CDR3 is CSIPRGINQETQYF. The chain has TRBV20-1 and TRBJ2-5; the TCRdb call, TRBD1, lacks DNA for checking. This CDR3 has 14 residues. CDR1 is DFQATT, CDR2 SNEGSKA, per germline (reference sequence).